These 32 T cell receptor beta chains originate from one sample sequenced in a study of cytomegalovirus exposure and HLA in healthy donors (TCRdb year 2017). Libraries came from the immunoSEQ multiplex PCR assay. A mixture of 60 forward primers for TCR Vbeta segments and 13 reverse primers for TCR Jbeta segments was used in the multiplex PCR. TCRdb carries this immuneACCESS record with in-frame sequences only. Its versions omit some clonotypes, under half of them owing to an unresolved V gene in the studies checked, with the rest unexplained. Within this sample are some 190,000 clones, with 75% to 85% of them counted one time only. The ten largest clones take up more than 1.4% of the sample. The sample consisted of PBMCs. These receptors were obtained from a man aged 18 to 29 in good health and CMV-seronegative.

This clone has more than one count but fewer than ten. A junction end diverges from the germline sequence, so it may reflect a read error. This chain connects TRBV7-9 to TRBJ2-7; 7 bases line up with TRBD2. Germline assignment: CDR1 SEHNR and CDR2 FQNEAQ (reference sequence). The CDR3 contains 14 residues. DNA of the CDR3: TGTTCCAGCGGGAAGAGCGGGACCTTTTACGAGCAGTACTTC. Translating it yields CSSGKSGTFYEQYF.

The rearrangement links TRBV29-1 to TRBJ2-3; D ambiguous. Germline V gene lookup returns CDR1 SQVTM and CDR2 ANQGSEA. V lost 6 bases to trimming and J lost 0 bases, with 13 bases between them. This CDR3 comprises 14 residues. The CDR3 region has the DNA TGCAGCGTACTCCCTCCGGGTAGCACAGATACGCAGTATTTT. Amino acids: CSVLPPGSTDTQYF.

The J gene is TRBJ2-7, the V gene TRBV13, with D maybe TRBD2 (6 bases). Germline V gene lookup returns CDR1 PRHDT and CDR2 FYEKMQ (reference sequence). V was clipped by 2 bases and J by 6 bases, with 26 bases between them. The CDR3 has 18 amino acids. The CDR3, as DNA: TGTGCCAGCAGCTTACGGGGAGCGGGCCTCAAAGGCACCCGCGAGCAGTACTTC. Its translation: CASSLRGAGLKGTREQYF.

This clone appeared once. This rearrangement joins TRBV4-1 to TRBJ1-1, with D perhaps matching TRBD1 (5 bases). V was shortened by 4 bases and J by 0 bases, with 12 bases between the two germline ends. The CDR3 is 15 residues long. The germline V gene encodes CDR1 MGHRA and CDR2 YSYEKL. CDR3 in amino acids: CASSRSGTVNTEAFF. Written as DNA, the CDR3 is TGCGCCAGCAGCCGTTCCGGGACTGTGAACACTGAAGCTTTCTTT.

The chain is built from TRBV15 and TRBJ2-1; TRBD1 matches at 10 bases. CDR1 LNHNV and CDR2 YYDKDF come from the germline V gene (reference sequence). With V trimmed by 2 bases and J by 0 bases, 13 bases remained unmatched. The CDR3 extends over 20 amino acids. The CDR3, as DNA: TGTGCCACCAGCAGATTTGGGACAGGGGTAACGAGGAGCTCCTACAATGAGCAGTTCTTC. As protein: CATSRFGTGVTRSSYNEQFF.

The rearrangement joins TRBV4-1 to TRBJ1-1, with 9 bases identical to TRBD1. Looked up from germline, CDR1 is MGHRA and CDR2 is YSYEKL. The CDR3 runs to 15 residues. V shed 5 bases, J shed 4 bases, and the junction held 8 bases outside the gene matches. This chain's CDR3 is CASSERQGGTTEAFF. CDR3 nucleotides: TGCGCCAGCAGCGAAAGACAGGGGGGGACCACTGAAGCTTTCTTT.

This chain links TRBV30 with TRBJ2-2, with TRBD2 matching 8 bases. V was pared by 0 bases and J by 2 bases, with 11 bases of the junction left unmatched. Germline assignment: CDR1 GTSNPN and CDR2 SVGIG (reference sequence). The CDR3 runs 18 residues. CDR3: CAWSVWGRGAINTGELFF. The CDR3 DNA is TGTGCCTGGAGTGTATGGGGGCGGGGGGCGATAAACACCGGGGAGCTGTTTTTT. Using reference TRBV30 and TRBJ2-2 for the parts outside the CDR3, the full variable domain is SQTIHQWPATLVQPVGSPLSLECTVEGTSNPNLYWYRQAAGRGLQLLFYSVGIGQISSEVPQNLSASRPQDRQFILSSKKLLLSDSGFYLCAWSVWGRGAINTGELFFGEGSRLTVL.

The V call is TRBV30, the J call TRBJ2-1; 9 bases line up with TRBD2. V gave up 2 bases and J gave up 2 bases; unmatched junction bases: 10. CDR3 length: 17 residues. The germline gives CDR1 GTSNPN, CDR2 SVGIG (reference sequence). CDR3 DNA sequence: TGTGCCTGGAGTTCGATTAGCGGGGGCCTCCCCTACAATGAGCAGTTCTTC. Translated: CAWSSISGGLPYNEQFF.

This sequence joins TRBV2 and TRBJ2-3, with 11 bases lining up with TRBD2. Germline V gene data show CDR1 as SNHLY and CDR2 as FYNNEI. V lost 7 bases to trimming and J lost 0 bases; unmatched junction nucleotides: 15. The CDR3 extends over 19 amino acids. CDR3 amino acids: CASTSGTSGRITSTDTQYF. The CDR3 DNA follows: TGTGCCAGCACATCCGGGACTAGCGGTCGGATTACTAGCACAGATACGCAGTATTTT.

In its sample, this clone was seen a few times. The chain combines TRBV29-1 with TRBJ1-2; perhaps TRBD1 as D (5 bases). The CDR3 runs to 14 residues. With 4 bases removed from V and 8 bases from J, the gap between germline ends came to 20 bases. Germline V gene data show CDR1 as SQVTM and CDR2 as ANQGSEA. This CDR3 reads CSVGSVGGARGYTF. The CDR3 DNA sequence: TGCAGCGTTGGATCGGTGGGGGGAGCTCGCGGCTACACCTTC.

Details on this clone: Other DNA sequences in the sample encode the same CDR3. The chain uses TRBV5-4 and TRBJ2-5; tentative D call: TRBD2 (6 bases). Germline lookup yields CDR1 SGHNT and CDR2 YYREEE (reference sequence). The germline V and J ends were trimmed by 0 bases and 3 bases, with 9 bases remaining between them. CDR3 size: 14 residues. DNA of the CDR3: TGTGCCAGCAGCTTGGGAGGAGGGGAAGAGACCCAGTACTTC. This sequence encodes CASSLGGGEETQYF. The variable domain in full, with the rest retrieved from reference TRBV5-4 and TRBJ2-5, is ETGVTQSPTHLIKTRGQQVTLRCSSQSGHNTVSWYQQALGQGPQFIFQYYREEENGRGNFPPRFSGLQFPNYSSELNVNALELDDSALYLCASSLGGGEETQYFGPGTRLLVL.

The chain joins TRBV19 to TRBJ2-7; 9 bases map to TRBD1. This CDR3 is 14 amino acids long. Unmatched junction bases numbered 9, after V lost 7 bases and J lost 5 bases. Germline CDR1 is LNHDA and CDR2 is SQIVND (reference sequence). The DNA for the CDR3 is TGTGCCAGTAACTTACGGACAGGGGCGGACGAGCAGTACTTC. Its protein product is CASNLRTGADEQYF. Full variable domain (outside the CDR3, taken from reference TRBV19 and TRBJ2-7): DGGITQSPKYLFRKEGQNVTLSCEQNLNHDAMYWYRQDPGQGLRLIYYSQIVNDFQKGDIAEGYSVSREKKESFPLTVTSAQKNPTAFYLCASNLRTGADEQYFGPGTRLTVT.

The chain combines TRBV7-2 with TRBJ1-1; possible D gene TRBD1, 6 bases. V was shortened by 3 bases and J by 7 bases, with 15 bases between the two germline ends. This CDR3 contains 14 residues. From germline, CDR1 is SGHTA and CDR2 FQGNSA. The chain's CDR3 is CASSFLQGSGEAFF. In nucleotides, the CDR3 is TGTGCCAGCAGCTTTTTGCAGGGGTCGGGTGAAGCTTTCTTT.

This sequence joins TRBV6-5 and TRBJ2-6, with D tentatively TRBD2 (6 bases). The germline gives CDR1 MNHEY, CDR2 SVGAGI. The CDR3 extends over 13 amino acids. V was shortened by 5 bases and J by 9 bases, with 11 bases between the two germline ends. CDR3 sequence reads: CASSPPGVNVLTF. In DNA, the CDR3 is TGTGCCAGCAGTCCTCCGGGAGTCAACGTCCTGACTTTC.

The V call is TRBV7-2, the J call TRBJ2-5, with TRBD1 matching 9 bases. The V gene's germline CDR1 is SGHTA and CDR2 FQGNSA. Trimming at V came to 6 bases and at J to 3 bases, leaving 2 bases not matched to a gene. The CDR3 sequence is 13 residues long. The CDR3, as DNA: TGTGCCAGCAGGCGGACAGGGGAAGAGACCCAGTACTTC. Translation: CASRRTGEETQYF.

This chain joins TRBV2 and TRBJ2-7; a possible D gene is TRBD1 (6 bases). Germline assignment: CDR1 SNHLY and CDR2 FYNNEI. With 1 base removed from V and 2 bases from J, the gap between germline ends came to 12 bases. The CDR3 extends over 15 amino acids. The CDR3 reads CASSEVGAITYEQYF. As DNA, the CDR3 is TGTGCCAGCAGTGAAGTGGGGGCAATAACCTACGAGCAGTACTTC.

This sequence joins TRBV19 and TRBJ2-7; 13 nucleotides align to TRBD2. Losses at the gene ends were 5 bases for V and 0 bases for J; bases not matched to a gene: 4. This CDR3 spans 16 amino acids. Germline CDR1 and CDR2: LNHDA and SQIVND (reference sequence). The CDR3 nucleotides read TGTGCCAGTAGTCCCAGGACTAGCGGGAGCTCCTACGAGCAGTACTTC. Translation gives CASSPRTSGSSYEQYF. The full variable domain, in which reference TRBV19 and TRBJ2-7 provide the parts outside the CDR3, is DGGITQSPKYLFRKEGQNVTLSCEQNLNHDAMYWYRQDPGQGLRLIYYSQIVNDFQKGDIAEGYSVSREKKESFPLTVTSAQKNPTAFYLCASSPRTSGSSYEQYFGPGTRLTVT.

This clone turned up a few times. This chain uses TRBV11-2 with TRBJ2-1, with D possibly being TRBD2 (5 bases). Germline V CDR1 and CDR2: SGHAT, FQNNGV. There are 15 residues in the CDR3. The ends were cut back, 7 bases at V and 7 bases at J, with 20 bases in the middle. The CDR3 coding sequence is TGTGCCAGCACCGGGTCTCCTAGCAGAAGGAATGAGCAGTTCTTC. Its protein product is CASTGSPSRRNEQFF.

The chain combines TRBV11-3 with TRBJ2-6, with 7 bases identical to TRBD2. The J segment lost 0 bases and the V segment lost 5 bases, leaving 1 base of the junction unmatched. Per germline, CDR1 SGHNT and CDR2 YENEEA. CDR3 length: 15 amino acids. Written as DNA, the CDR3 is TGTGCCAGCAGCCCGGGGGGCTCTGGGGCCAACGTCCTGACTTTC. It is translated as CASSPGGSGANVLTF.

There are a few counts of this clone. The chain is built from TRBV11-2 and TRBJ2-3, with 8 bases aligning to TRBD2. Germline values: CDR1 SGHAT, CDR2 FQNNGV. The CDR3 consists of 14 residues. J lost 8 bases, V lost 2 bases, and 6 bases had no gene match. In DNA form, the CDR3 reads TGTGCCAGCAGCTTACGGGGGGGGCCCGTTACGCAGTATTTT. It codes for CASSLRGGPVTQYF.

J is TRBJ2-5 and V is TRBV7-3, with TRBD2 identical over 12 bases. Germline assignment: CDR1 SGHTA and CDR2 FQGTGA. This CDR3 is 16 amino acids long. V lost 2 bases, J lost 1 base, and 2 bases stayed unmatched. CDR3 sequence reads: CASSLGLAGSQETQYF. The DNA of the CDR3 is TGTGCCAGCAGCTTAGGACTAGCGGGAAGCCAAGAGACCCAGTACTTC.

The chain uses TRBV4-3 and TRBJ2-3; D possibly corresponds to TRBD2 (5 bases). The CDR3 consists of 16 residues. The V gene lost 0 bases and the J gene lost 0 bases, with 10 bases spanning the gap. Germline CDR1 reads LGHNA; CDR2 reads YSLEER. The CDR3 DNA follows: TGCGCCAGCAGCCAAGACCCTAGCATAAGCACAGATACGCAGTATTTT. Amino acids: CASSQDPSISTDTQYF.

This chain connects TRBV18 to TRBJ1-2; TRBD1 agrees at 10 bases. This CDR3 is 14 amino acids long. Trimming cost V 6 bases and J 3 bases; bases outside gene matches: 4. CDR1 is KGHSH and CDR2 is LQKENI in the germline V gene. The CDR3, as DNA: TGTGCCAGCTCCAAGACAGGGGGCGACTATGGCTACACCTTC. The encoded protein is CASSKTGGDYGYTF.

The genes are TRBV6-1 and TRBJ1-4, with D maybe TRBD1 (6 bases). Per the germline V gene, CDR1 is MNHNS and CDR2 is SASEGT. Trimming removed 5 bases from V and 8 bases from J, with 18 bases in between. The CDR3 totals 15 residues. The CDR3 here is CASSPGGTGSEKLFF. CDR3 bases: TGTGCCAGCAGTCCTGGAGGTACAGGGAGCGAAAAACTGTTTTTT.

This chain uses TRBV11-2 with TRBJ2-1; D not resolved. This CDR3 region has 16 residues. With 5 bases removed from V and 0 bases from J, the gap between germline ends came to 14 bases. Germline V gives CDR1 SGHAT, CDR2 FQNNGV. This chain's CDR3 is CASSRRGTSSYNEQFF. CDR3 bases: TGTGCCAGCAGCCGCCGAGGTACTTCCTCCTACAATGAGCAGTTCTTC.

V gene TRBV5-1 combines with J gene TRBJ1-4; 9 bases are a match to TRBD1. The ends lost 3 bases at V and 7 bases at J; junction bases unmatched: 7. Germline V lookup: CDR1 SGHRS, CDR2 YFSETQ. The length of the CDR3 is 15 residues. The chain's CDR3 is CASSWTGANSEKLFF. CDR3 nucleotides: TGCGCCAGCAGCTGGACAGGGGCTAATTCTGAAAAACTGTTTTTT.

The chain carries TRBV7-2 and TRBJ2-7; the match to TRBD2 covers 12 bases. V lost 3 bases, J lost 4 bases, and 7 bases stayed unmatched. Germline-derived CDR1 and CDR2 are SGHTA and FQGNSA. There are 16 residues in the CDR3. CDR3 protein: CASSFQPSGGGYEQYF. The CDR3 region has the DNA TGTGCCAGCAGCTTCCAACCTAGCGGGGGGGGGTACGAGCAGTACTTC.

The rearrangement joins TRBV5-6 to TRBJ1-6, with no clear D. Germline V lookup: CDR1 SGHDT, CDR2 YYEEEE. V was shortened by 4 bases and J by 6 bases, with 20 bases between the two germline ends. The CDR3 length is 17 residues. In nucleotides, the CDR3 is TGTGCCAGCAGCGCGGGAAGGGAGGCCTACGCTAATTCACCCCTCCACTTT. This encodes CASSAGREAYANSPLHF.

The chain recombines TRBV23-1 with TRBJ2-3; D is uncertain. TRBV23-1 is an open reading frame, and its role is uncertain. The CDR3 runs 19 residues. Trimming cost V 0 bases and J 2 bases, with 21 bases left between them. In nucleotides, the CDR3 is TGCGCCAGCAGTCAATCGGGCCAGGTTTACTGTGGAATCACAGATACGCAGTATTTT. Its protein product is CASSQSGQVYCGITDTQYF.

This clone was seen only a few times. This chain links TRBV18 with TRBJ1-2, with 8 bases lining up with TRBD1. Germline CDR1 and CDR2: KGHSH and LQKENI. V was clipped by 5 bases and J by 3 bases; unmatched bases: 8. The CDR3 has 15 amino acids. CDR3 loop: CASSLGRGPDYGYTF. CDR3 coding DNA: TGTGCCAGCTCATTGGGCAGGGGGCCTGACTATGGCTACACCTTC.

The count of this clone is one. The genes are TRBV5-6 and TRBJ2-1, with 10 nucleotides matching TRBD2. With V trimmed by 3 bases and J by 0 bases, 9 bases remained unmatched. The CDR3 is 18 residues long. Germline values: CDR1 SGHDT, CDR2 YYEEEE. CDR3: CASSSPGLATSSYNEQFF. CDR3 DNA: TGTGCCAGCAGCTCGCCGGGACTAGCGACGAGCTCCTACAATGAGCAGTTCTTC.

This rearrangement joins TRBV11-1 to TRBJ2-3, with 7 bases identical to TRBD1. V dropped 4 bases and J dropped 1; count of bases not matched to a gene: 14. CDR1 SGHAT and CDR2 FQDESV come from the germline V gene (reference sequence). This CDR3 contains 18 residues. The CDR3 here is CASSYGQAKSGRTDTQYF. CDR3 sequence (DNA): TGTGCCAGCAGCTACGGACAGGCAAAGTCGGGGCGCACAGATACGCAGTATTTT.